This TCR beta chain was sequenced during a study of identical twins. Study observations and caveats: Conclusions relied on cross-sectional statistical analysis, not following the same donors. Modelling approaches yielded underestimates of out-of-frame TCR alpha sharing between monozygotic twins. Excess sharing between twins was weaker in beta out-of-frame sequences.

Notes on this clonotype: Its cognate antigen is unknown.

CDR1 DFQATT and CDR2 SNEGSKA come from the germline V gene (reference sequence). The CDR3 loop spans 14 amino acids. Deletions cut 2 bases from V and 7 bases from J, with 15 bases between. One entry per CDR3 protein, called by TCRdb with MiXCR from the 5' RACE reads. The sample contains around 370,000 distinct CDR3 sequences, 9% of which appear only once. All donors were healthy, and all were Caucasian. The rearrangement joins TRBV20-1 to TRBJ2-1; D may be TRBD1 or TRBD2 (6 bases each). This sequence originates from a woman aged 45-60 years in good health. Sequences were obtained from naive T cells sorted from blood. The CDR3 sequence: CSARTSSGANEQFF. In DNA form, the CDR3 reads TGCAGTGCTAGAACTAGCTCGGGGGCGAATGAGCAGTTCTTC.